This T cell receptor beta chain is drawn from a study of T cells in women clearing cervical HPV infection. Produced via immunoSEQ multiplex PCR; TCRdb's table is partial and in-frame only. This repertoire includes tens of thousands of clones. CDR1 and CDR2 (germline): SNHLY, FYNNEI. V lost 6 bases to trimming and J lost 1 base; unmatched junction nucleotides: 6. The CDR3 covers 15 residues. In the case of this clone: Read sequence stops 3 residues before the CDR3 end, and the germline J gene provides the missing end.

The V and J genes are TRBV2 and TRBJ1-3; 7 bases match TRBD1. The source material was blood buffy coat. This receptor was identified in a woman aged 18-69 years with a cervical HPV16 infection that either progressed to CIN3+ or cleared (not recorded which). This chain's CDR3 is CASSPDRASGNTIYF. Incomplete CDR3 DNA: TGTGCCAGCAGCCCCGACAGGGCATCTGGAAACACC.